A single sample is the source of the 32 T cell receptor beta chains below, sequenced in a study of blood T cell repertoires in COVID-19. The data were produced by immunoSEQ multiplex PCR, yet TCRdb's version contains in-frame clones alone and is incomplete. This sample has about 190,000 clones; about four fifths occur once, and the top ten carry 2.9%. Sequenced material: peripheral blood. These receptor sequences come from a man between 50 and 59 years old with active or convalescent COVID-19.

As to this clone: Other nucleotide sequences in the sample specify the same CDR3. V is TRBV6-5 and J is TRBJ1-1, with TRBD1 as a possible D gene (5 bases). This CDR3 comprises 12 residues. Trimming cost V 5 bases and J 1 base, with 5 bases left between them. Per the germline V gene, CDR1 is MNHEY and CDR2 is SVGAGI. The CDR3 DNA reads TGTGCCAGCAGTACAGGGAACACTGAAGCTTTCTTT. It codes for CASSTGNTEAFF.

The J gene is TRBJ2-3, the V gene TRBV9, with 10 bases fitting TRBD2. Unmatched junction bases numbered 1, after V lost 1 base and J lost 5 bases. The CDR3 extends over 14 amino acids. Germline CDR1 reads SGDLS; CDR2 reads YYNGEE. This CDR3 reads CASSVSGGGDTQYF. Written as DNA, the CDR3 is TGTGCCAGCAGCGTAAGCGGGGGGGGAGATACGCAGTATTTT.

This chain's CDR3 is CAWNSGVYTQYF. The CDR3 DNA sequence: TGTGCCTGGAATTCTGGAGTGTATACGCAGTATTTT. The chain joins TRBV30 to TRBJ2-3; D gene unclear. V was shortened by 4 bases and J by 7 bases, with 12 bases between the two germline ends. This CDR3 has 12 amino acids. The V gene's germline CDR1 is GTSNPN and CDR2 SVGIG (reference sequence).

This chain links TRBV2 with TRBJ1-2; maybe TRBD1 (5 bases). CDR3 length: 11 residues. In germline, CDR1 is SNHLY, CDR2 FYNNEI. The ends were cut back, 6 bases at V and 7 bases at J, with 9 bases in the middle. The CDR3 protein is CASRQEGGYTF. The CDR3 DNA reads as TGTGCCAGCAGACAGGAGGGTGGCTACACCTTC.

The chain carries TRBV18 and TRBJ1-4; D is ambiguous. The CDR3 spans 14 residues. V was pared by 6 bases and J by 7 bases, with 15 bases between. Germline values: CDR1 KGHSH, CDR2 LQKENI. CDR3: CASSQESTAEKLFF. The CDR3 nucleotides read TGTGCCAGCTCCCAGGAAAGTACAGCTGAAAAACTGTTTTTT.

V gene TRBV28 combines with J gene TRBJ1-5, with 8 bases matching TRBD1. The germline V gene has CDR1 MDHEN and CDR2 SYDVKM. Unmatched junction bases numbered 7, after V lost 6 bases and J lost 0 bases. The CDR3 runs to 16 residues. The CDR3 nucleotides are TGTGCCAGCAGCCTCTGGACAGGGCCTAGCAATCAGCCCCAGCATTTT. Residues: CASSLWTGPSNQPQHF.

The chain carries TRBV29-1 and TRBJ2-3, with 8 bases fitting TRBD2. Germline CDR1 reads SQVTM; CDR2 reads ANQGSEA. This CDR3 is built from 16 residues. Trimming took 6 bases from V and 4 from J; bases not matched to a gene: 15. CDR3 in amino acids: CSVHLGPSGLADTQYF. The DNA for the CDR3 is TGCAGCGTCCACCTCGGCCCCTCGGGACTAGCAGATACGCAGTATTTT.

V and J are TRBV10-3 and TRBJ1-2; the match to TRBD1 covers 8 bases. V lost 7 bases and J lost 6; bases outside the gene matches: 10. CDR1 is ENHRY and CDR2 is SYGVKD in the germline V gene. The CDR3 loop spans 14 amino acids. The CDR3 loop reads CAITPGGGFNGYTF. The DNA for the CDR3 is TGTGCCATCACTCCAGGGGGCGGTTTTAATGGCTACACCTTC.

This sequence joins TRBV10-3 and TRBJ2-5; 11 nucleotides line up with TRBD1. Germline CDR1 reads ENHRY; CDR2 reads SYGVKD. The V gene end was trimmed by 5 bases and the J gene end by 5 bases; junction bases not matched to a gene: 7. CDR3 length: 15 amino acids. As DNA, the CDR3 is TGTGCCATCAGTACCCTCCGGGACAGGGGGGAGACCCAGTACTTC. Encoded protein: CAISTLRDRGETQYF.

The chain links TRBV6-6 to TRBJ2-3, with 9 bases lining up with TRBD1. The CDR3 runs 16 residues. The junction had 6 bases not matched to a gene; V was cut back by 3 bases and J by 2 bases. Germline-derived CDR1 and CDR2 are MNHNY and SVGAGI (reference sequence). In nucleotides, the CDR3 is TGTGCCAGCAGTTATCACGACAGGGGGTACACAGATACGCAGTATTTT. This codes for CASSYHDRGYTDTQYF.

This chain joins TRBV5-5 and TRBJ1-6; 10 bases agree with TRBD1. The V gene end was trimmed by 4 bases and the J gene end by 4 bases; junction bases not matched to a gene: 8. This CDR3 spans 17 amino acids. Germline CDR1 is SGHKS and CDR2 is YYEKEE (reference sequence). CDR3 bases: TGTGCCAGCAGCCGAGAGACAGGGGGCAGGTATAATTCACCCCTCCACTTT. Its protein is CASSRETGGRYNSPLHF. The variable domain in full, completed from reference TRBV5-5 and TRBJ1-6, reads DAGVTQSPTHLIKTRGQQVTLRCSPISGHKSVSWYQQVLGQGPQFIFQYYEKEERGRGNFPDRFSARQFPNYSSELNVNALLLGDSALYLCASSRETGGRYNSPLHFGNGTRLTVT.

This sequence joins TRBV28 and TRBJ2-1, with TRBD2 matching over 8 bases. CDR3 size: 15 residues. Germline V gene sequence: CDR1 MDHEN, CDR2 SYDVKM. V shed 3 bases and J 2 bases; nucleotides not matched to a gene: 3. The CDR3 loop reads CASSFRREAYNEQFF. CDR3 sequence (DNA): TGTGCCAGCAGTTTCCGGCGGGAGGCCTACAATGAGCAGTTCTTC.

V gene TRBV3-1 (or the pseudogene TRBV3-2) combines with J gene TRBJ2-1, with TRBD2 matching over 10 bases. There are 15 residues in the CDR3. After removal of 1 base from V and 7 bases from J, the junction contained 4 bases not matched to a gene. Germline-derived CDR1 and CDR2 are LGHDT and YNNKEL (reference sequence). The CDR3: CASSQALAGRNEQFF. CDR3 nucleotides: TGTGCCAGCAGCCAAGCACTAGCGGGAAGGAATGAGCAGTTCTTC.

The chain couples TRBV10-1 to TRBJ2-1; D uncertain. Trimming pared 0 bases from V and 9 bases from J, leaving 12 bases between. The CDR3 sequence is 14 residues long. The germline CDR1 and CDR2 sequences are WNHNN and SYGVQD (reference sequence). CDR3 DNA: TGCGCCAGCAGTGAGTCGGCGAGCCGGAGTGAGCAGTTCTTC. Protein sequence: CASSESASRSEQFF.

The chain carries TRBV6-6 and TRBJ2-7; TRBD2 aligns across 7 bases. With 0 bases clipped from V and 1 base from J, the junction kept 3 bases outside the gene matches. This CDR3 has 15 residues. In germline, CDR1 is MNHNY, CDR2 SVGAGI (reference sequence). The CDR3 here is CASSYSRGSSYEQYF. The CDR3 coding sequence is TGTGCCAGCAGTTACTCTCGCGGGAGTTCCTACGAGCAGTACTTC.

About this clone itself: This sample includes further DNA sequences coding for the same CDR3. The chain is built from TRBV19 and TRBJ1-4, with D unresolved. Germline V lookup: CDR1 LNHDA, CDR2 SQIVND (reference sequence). Between the trimmed V and J ends, which lost 1 base and 1 base, there was a span of 7 bases. The CDR3 has 15 amino acids. The CDR3 reads CASSIGGVTNEKLFF. The DNA of the CDR3 is TGTGCCAGTAGTATAGGCGGGGTAACTAATGAAAAACTGTTTTTT.

V gene TRBV2 combines with J gene TRBJ2-3; 13 nucleotides line up with TRBD2. The CDR3 is 18 residues long. The germline V gene has CDR1 SNHLY and CDR2 FYNNEI. Unmatched junction bases numbered 8, after V lost 2 bases and J lost 3 bases. The CDR3 reads CASSESTSGRSRTDTQYF. The CDR3 region has the DNA TGTGCCAGCAGTGAATCGACTAGCGGGAGGAGTAGGACAGATACGCAGTATTTT.

The sample holds one count of this clone. This chain connects TRBV10-2 to TRBJ2-2; D possibly corresponds to TRBD2 (7 bases). CDR3 length equals 16 residues. The germline V gene encodes CDR1 WSHSY and CDR2 SAAADI. V was trimmed by 6 bases and J by 3 bases, leaving 17 bases between them. DNA for the CDR3: TGCGCCAGCAGGCTTTCGGGGGGCAGGTACACCGGGGAGCTGTTTTTT. Protein: CASRLSGGRYTGELFF.

The chain joins TRBV6-6 to TRBJ1-4; D is perhaps TRBD1 (5 bases). Trimming cost V 4 bases and J 7 bases, with 13 bases left between them. Germline CDR1 MNHNY, CDR2 SVGAGI (reference sequence). The CDR3 covers 14 residues. The CDR3 loop reads CASSSRGEGEKLFF. The CDR3, as DNA: TGTGCCAGCAGTTCCCGGGGGGAGGGTGAAAAACTGTTTTTT.

The rearrangement links TRBV7-9 to TRBJ2-6, with a tentative D call TRBD1 (5 bases). With 1 base removed from V and 3 bases from J, the gap between germline ends came to 10 bases. From germline, CDR1 is SEHNR and CDR2 FQNEAQ (reference sequence). This CDR3 has 16 amino acids. The CDR3 DNA sequence: TGTGCCAGCAGCTTAGTCAGGGCGAGTGGGGCCAACGTCCTGACTTTC. This encodes CASSLVRASGANVLTF.

V gene TRBV5-1 combines with J gene TRBJ2-1, with 8 bases that match TRBD2. This CDR3 is built from 15 residues. The germline V gene has CDR1 SGHRS and CDR2 YFSETQ. V trimming: 6 bases; J trimming: 0 bases; junction bases outside the gene matches: 5. The CDR3 reads CASNAAGGSYNEQFF. The CDR3 region has the DNA TGCGCCAGCAACGCGGCGGGAGGCTCCTACAATGAGCAGTTCTTC.

V and J are TRBV7-6 and TRBJ2-7; possible D gene TRBD1, 7 bases. The V end was cut by 2 bases, the J end by 2 bases, with 19 bases between. CDR1 and CDR2 from the germline V gene are SGHVS and FNYEAQ. CDR3 length: 17 residues. DNA of the CDR3: TGTGCCAGCAGCTTAACCGCGCGGGGTAGGGGGCCCTACGAGCAGTACTTC. Translating gives CASSLTARGRGPYEQYF. Supplemented by reference TRBV7-6 and TRBJ2-7, the full variable domain reads GAGVSQSPRYKVTKRGQDVALRCDPISGHVSLYWYRQALGQGPEFLTYFNYEAQQDKSGLPNDRFSAERPEGSISTLTIQRTEQRDSAMYRCASSLTARGRGPYEQYFGPGTRLTVT.

The chain employs TRBV6-5 and TRBJ2-5; weak D call: TRBD2 (6 bases). Trimming pared 11 bases from V and 1 base from J, leaving 14 bases between. Germline V lookup: CDR1 MNHEY, CDR2 SVGAGI. The CDR3 loop spans 13 amino acids. CDR3 coding DNA: TGTGCCGCTAGGGCGGGAATCCAAGAGACCCAGTACTTC. Translating gives CAARAGIQETQYF.

For this clone: A read error may produce the germline difference seen at one junction end. The chain employs TRBV11-2 and TRBJ1-2; TRBD1 matches at 9 bases. Germline CDR1 SGHAT, CDR2 FQNNGV. The CDR3 extends over 11 amino acids. The CDR3 loop is CASSLGQGVAF. The DNA for the CDR3 is TGTGCCAGCAGCTTAGGACAGGGGGTTGCCTTC.

This clone has just a few counts. The rearrangement links TRBV7-6 to TRBJ1-2; 9 bases agree with TRBD1. Germline V gives CDR1 SGHVS, CDR2 FNYEAQ. This CDR3 comprises 16 residues. The V and J ends lost 4 bases and 3 bases, in that order; junction bases with no gene match: 9. CDR3 amino acids: CASSSVRDRGDYGYTF. The CDR3 DNA is TGTGCCAGCAGCTCTGTCCGAGACAGGGGGGACTATGGCTACACCTTC.

The table lists this clone with a count of one. V gene TRBV2 combines with J gene TRBJ2-2; 9 bases map to TRBD2. The ends lost 11 bases at V and 6 bases at J; junction bases unmatched: 7. The CDR3 extends over 13 amino acids. Germline V gene lookup returns CDR1 SNHLY and CDR2 FYNNEI. This CDR3 is CAQKKRGAGELFF. The CDR3 DNA is TGTGCCCAGAAGAAGCGGGGGGCCGGGGAGCTGTTTTTT. The variable domain in full, with the rest retrieved from reference TRBV2 and TRBJ2-2, is EPEVTQTPSHQVTQMGQEVILRCVPISNHLYFYWYRQILGQKVEFLVSFYNNEISEKSEIFDDQFSVERPDGSNFTLKIRSTKLEDSAMYFCAQKKRGAGELFFGEGSRLTVL.

The CDR3 nucleotides read TGTGCCAGTATACAGGGCGGAACGGGCTACACCTTC. As protein: CASIQGGTGYTF. The rearrangement joins TRBV12-3 or TRBV12-4 to TRBJ1-2, with D maybe TRBD1 (6 bases). The CDR3 spans 12 residues. V was pared by 9 bases and J by 8 bases, with 16 bases between.

The V gene is TRBV6-5, the J gene TRBJ2-2; a possible D gene is TRBD1 (5 bases). The germline gives CDR1 MNHEY, CDR2 SVGAGI. The CDR3 loop spans 15 amino acids. V lost 4 bases, J lost 6 bases, and 15 bases lay in between. CDR3 nucleotides: TGTGCCAGCAGTTCGACAGATTATGCTGCCGGGGAGCTGTTTTTT. As protein: CASSSTDYAAGELFF.

This clone was observed a single time. The chain recombines TRBV7-2 with TRBJ2-3; D uncertain. Trimming stripped 4 bases from V and 3 bases from J, with 11 bases between. The CDR3 loop spans 14 amino acids. Germline lookup yields CDR1 SGHTA and CDR2 FQGNSA. Here the CDR3 DNA reads TGTGCCAGCAGCTCCCTCTTAGCAACAGATACGCAGTATTTT. Translating gives CASSSLLATDTQYF.

The chain uses TRBV21-1 and TRBJ1-3. TRBV21-1 is a listed pseudogene. The CDR3 has 19 residues. CDR3 sequence (DNA): TGTGCCAGCAGCAAATCGTATGGTCGGACTCCCGACTCTGGAAACACCATATATTTT. Residues: CASSKSYGRTPDSGNTIYF.

The CDR3 nucleotides are TGTGCCAGCAGCCCTAGCGGGAGGGCCTCTTACGAGCAGTACTTC. It yields the protein CASSPSGRASYEQYF. The genes are TRBV7-9 and TRBJ2-7; 12 bases agree with TRBD2. V was clipped by 5 bases and J by 4 bases; unmatched bases: 6. From germline, CDR1 is SEHNR and CDR2 FQNEAQ (reference sequence). This CDR3 has 15 residues.

The chain links TRBV7-9 to TRBJ1-1; D is unclear. The CDR3 spans 16 residues. Between the trimmed V and J ends, which lost 2 bases and 0 bases, there was a span of 13 bases. The germline V gene encodes CDR1 SEHNR and CDR2 FQNEAQ (reference sequence). The CDR3 sequence: CASSLSQAAMNTEAFF. The CDR3, as DNA: TGTGCCAGCAGCTTAAGCCAGGCCGCGATGAACACTGAAGCTTTCTTT.